Below, 17 T cell receptor beta chains from the same sample are listed, as sequenced in a study of cytomegalovirus exposure and HLA in healthy donors. The PCR ran on 60 Vbeta and 13 Jbeta primers. Only in-frame clones appear in the TCRdb table, and some are missing; sequencing was by immunoSEQ multiplex PCR. The table lists 130,000 or so clones, about 82% of them singletons. Sequencing was carried out using PBMCs. These receptors came from a man aged 25-40 years in good health and CMV-seronegative.

The chain carries TRBV2 and TRBJ1-2; D remains unclear. Germline V gives CDR1 SNHLY, CDR2 FYNNEI. This CDR3 region has 13 residues. V was cut by 6 bases and J by 7 bases, with 15 bases left in between. CDR3 loop: CASSYSTSRGYTF. The CDR3 DNA reads as TGTGCCAGCAGCTACAGTACCTCTCGTGGCTACACCTTC.

The chain joins TRBV28 to TRBJ2-7; TRBD1 agrees at 10 bases. Losses at the gene ends were 6 bases for V and 6 bases for J; bases not matched to a gene: 11. The CDR3 covers 15 residues. CDR1 MDHEN and CDR2 SYDVKM come from the germline V gene. As DNA, the CDR3 is TGTGCCAGCAGGTCTCCGGGACAGGGGACGGCCGAGCAGTACTTC. This encodes CASRSPGQGTAEQYF.

A single count supports this clone. This chain joins TRBV28 and TRBJ1-3; D perhaps matches TRBD1 (6 bases). The V end lost 7 bases, the J end lost 2 bases, and 12 bases lay between the germline ends. This CDR3 region has 14 residues. From germline, CDR1 is MDHEN and CDR2 SYDVKM. CDR3 nucleotides: TGTGCCAGCACTTTGGCAGGGGCTGGAAACACCATATATTTT. Its protein is CASTLAGAGNTIYF.

The gene calls are TRBV7-9 and TRBJ2-4, with TRBD1 as a possible D gene (6 bases). The CDR3 loop spans 15 amino acids. Trimming took off 6 bases at V and 0 bases at J, with 12 bases between the two ends. Germline V gene sequence: CDR1 SEHNR, CDR2 FQNEAQ (reference sequence). The CDR3 protein is CASSQDSLAKNIQYF. The CDR3 nucleotides read TGTGCCAGCAGTCAGGACAGTTTAGCCAAAAACATTCAGTACTTC.

The chain joins TRBV6-5 to TRBJ2-5, with D perhaps matching TRBD1 (5 bases). The J call is in doubt because the DNA end fits TRBJ2-7 better. The germline CDR1 and CDR2 sequences are MNHEY and SVGAGI. The length of the CDR3 is 14 residues. This CDR3 reads CASSYVQGSYEQYF. CDR3 coding DNA: TGTGCCAGCAGTTACGTGCAGGGAAGCTACGAGCAGTACTTC.

The V and J genes are TRBV19 and TRBJ2-3, with a weak D call TRBD2 (6 bases). The CDR3 has 16 amino acids. With 1 base removed from V and 5 bases from J, the gap between germline ends came to 16 bases. The germline V gene has CDR1 LNHDA and CDR2 SQIVND (reference sequence). CDR3: CASSIAYRPRGDTQYF. The DNA for the CDR3 is TGTGCCAGTAGTATAGCATACCGCCCGCGGGGAGATACGCAGTATTTT.

The genes are TRBV5-1 and TRBJ1-4; TRBD1 agrees at 8 bases. V gave up 3 bases and J gave up 5 bases; unmatched junction bases: 12. CDR3 length: 17 residues. Germline lookup yields CDR1 SGHRS and CDR2 YFSETQ. Here the CDR3 reads CASSSWTGRGGNEKLFF. The CDR3 nucleotides read TGCGCCAGCAGCTCCTGGACAGGGAGGGGGGGGAATGAAAAACTGTTTTTT.

The chain employs TRBV5-1 and TRBJ2-1; 10 bases fit TRBD2. Trimming took 0 bases from V and 8 from J; bases not matched to a gene: 8. The CDR3 spans 16 residues. CDR1 and CDR2 (germline): SGHRS, YFSETQ. In nucleotides, the CDR3 is TGCGCCAGCAGCTTGGCGTTGAGCGGGAGGGCCCATGAGCAGTTCTTC. Translated, it gives CASSLALSGRAHEQFF.

This chain joins TRBV30 and TRBJ2-5, with a tentative D call TRBD1 (6 bases). V lost 5 bases and J 0 bases, leaving 16 bases between the germline ends. CDR3 length equals 15 residues. Germline loops: CDR1 GTSNPN, CDR2 SVGIG (reference sequence). CDR3 amino acids: CAWARQVSYQETQYF. DNA of the CDR3: TGTGCCTGGGCCCGACAGGTCTCGTACCAAGAGACCCAGTACTTC.

The rearrangement joins TRBV29-1 to TRBJ1-1; the match to TRBD1 covers 7 bases. This CDR3 contains 13 residues. CDR1 is SQVTM and CDR2 is ANQGSEA in the germline V gene. Unmatched junction bases numbered 8, after V lost 5 bases and J lost 5 bases. The CDR3 nucleotides read TGCAGCGTTCGACAGGGATGGAGGACTGAAGCTTTCTTT. Translation gives CSVRQGWRTEAFF.

This clone was detected ten times or more. The V and J genes are TRBV7-9 and TRBJ1-2; 9 bases line up with TRBD1. The CDR3 is made up of 15 amino acids. V lost 5 bases to trimming and J lost 6 bases; unmatched junction nucleotides: 10. Per the germline V gene, CDR1 is SEHNR and CDR2 is FQNEAQ (reference sequence). The CDR3 here is CASSPQGQGEDGYTF. In nucleotides, the CDR3 is TGTGCCAGCAGCCCACAGGGACAGGGAGAGGATGGCTACACCTTC.

The chain recombines TRBV9 with TRBJ1-2; TRBD1 matches 11 bases. Germline V gives CDR1 SGDLS, CDR2 YYNGEE. With V trimmed by 3 bases and J by 1 base, 5 bases remained unmatched. The CDR3 loop spans 16 amino acids. Written as DNA, the CDR3 is TGTGCCAGCAGCGCCAGGACAGGGGGCAGTAACTATGGCTACACCTTC. It translates to CASSARTGGSNYGYTF.

The rearrangement uses TRBV2 and TRBJ1-2; D unclear. The CDR3 totals 13 residues. The ends were cut back, 1 base at V and 4 bases at J, with 7 bases in the middle. Germline CDR1 is SNHLY and CDR2 is FYNNEI. CDR3 residues: CASSEGQVYGYTF. The CDR3 DNA sequence: TGTGCCAGCAGTGAAGGGCAGGTCTATGGCTACACCTTC.

V gene TRBV27 combines with J gene TRBJ2-7, with 9 nucleotides matching TRBD1. The CDR3 covers 14 residues. V lost 5 bases to trimming and J lost 1 base; unmatched junction nucleotides: 3. From germline, CDR1 is MNHEY and CDR2 SMNVEV (reference sequence). Here the CDR3 DNA reads TGTGCCAGCAGTAAGACAGGGGGTTCCTACGAGCAGTACTTC. This translates into CASSKTGGSYEQYF.

V usage is TRBV4-1 and J usage is TRBJ2-7; the match to TRBD1 covers 9 bases. V lost 4 bases, J lost 3 bases, and 7 bases stayed unmatched. The CDR3 covers 15 residues. CDR1 is MGHRA, CDR2 YSYEKL, per germline. Here the CDR3 DNA reads TGCGCCAGCAGCCTATCCGGGACAGGGAACTACGAGCAGTACTTC. Translating gives CASSLSGTGNYEQYF.

V and J are TRBV4-3 and TRBJ2-7, with 9 bases identical to TRBD1. This CDR3 is built from 15 residues. Germline-derived CDR1 and CDR2 are LGHNA and YSLEER. V was pared by 1 base and J by 2 bases, with 3 bases of the junction left unmatched. CDR3 in DNA: TGCGCCAGCAGCCAAGGGGGACAGGGAGCCTACGAGCAGTACTTC. Protein sequence: CASSQGGQGAYEQYF.

The genes are TRBV7-8 and TRBJ2-4, with D hard to call. The CDR3 is 13 residues long. CDR1 is SGHVS, CDR2 FQNEAQ, per germline. The germline V and J ends were trimmed by 4 bases and 2 bases, with 6 bases remaining between them. The CDR3 here is CASSSVSKNIQYF. The DNA for the CDR3 is TGTGCCAGCAGCTCGGTTTCCAAAAACATTCAGTACTTC.